Included here is one T cell receptor (beta chain) sequence, with context. Original processing methods: Researchers report that nucleated cell counts were estimated from reference gene primer amplification. Assay: immunoSEQ multiplex PCR; the TCRdb copy retains only in-frame clones and omits some. V and J calls and clone size are given by that table; D and trimming were obtained from the DNA. The sample shows roughly 120,000 clones, approximately 85% of them seen only once. CDR3 length: 15 amino acids. Germline CDR1 reads MNHEY; CDR2 reads SMNVEV (reference sequence). V shed 7 bases and J 2 bases; nucleotides not matched to a gene: 9. This sample was included in a study of blood T cell repertoires in COVID-19. Study information: The origin of the acute and convalescent COVID-19 samples was the United States, Italy and Spain. The analysed material was cDNA or gDNA that came from T cells, B-cell-depleted T cells, or PBMCs.

The sample consisted of peripheral blood. This chain links TRBV27 with TRBJ2-3, with 7 nucleotides matching TRBD1. The TCR originated in an elderly man with acute or convalescent COVID-19. The CDR3 DNA is TGTGCCAGCATACGGGACAGCTCTTTCACAGATACGCAGTATTTT. This translates into CASIRDSSFTDTQYF.